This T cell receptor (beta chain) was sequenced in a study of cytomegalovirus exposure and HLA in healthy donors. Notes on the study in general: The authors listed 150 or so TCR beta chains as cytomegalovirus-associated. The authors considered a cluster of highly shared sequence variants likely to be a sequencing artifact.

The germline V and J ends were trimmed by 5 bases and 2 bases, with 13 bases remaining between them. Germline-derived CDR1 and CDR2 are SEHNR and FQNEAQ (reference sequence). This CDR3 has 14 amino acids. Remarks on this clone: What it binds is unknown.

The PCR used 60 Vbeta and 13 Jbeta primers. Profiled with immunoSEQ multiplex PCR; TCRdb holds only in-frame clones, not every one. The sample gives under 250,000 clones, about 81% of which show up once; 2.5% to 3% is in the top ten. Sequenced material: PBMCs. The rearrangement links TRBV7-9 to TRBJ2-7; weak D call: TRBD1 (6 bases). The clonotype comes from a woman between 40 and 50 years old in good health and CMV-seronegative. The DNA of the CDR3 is TGTGCCAGCAGCGTCGGACAGATTCCCTACGAGCAGTACTTC. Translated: CASSVGQIPYEQYF.